This T cell receptor (beta chain) was obtained from a study of shared clonotypes between healthy human individuals. Study details: Every donor yielded three CD4 naive, three CD4 memory, two CD8 naive and one CD8 memory plate.

Turning to this clone: Its antigen remains unknown.

The donors, healthy adults who were HIV-negative, had experienced no recent acute infections or vaccinations. Some clones are missing from TCRdb's copy, which holds only in-frame ones; the method was immunoSEQ multiplex PCR. The sample lists 2 million to 2.5 million clones, under 97% occurring once. Findings and caveats of the study: The naive CD4 repertoires of several donors were compared, and roughly 5% of clonotypes were shared. Represented diversity (both genetic and exposure-history) was limited by the small number of donors.

This CDR3 has 13 residues. V lost 0 bases and J lost 5, with 8 bases in between. Germline-derived CDR1 and CDR2 are SGDLS and YYNGEE. The sequenced sample consisted of naive CD4+ T cells sorted from blood. Subset in this sample: CD45RA+ positively selected. The chain links TRBV9 to TRBJ1-2; unclear D gene. The source is a man aged 18 to 29 in good health. The CDR3 spells CASSVVFGYGYTF. The CDR3 DNA is TGTGCCAGCAGCGTAGTTTTCGGATATGGCTACACCTTC.